One sample yielded the 8 T cell receptor beta chains listed below, sequenced in a study of shared clonotypes between healthy human individuals. Naive CD8 cells lacked CD45RO and underwent positive selection for CCR7, leaving out terminally differentiated effector memory CD45RA+ cells. Repertoires were generated with immunoSEQ multiplex PCR, while TCRdb's copy carries only in-frame clones and drops some. Among roughly 770,000 clones listed, about 96% were seen once. The sample taken for sequencing was naive CD8+ T cells sorted from blood. The receptors stem from a man aged 25-40 years in good health.

This clone appeared once. The V and J genes are TRBV11-3 and TRBJ2-1; D gene ambiguous. Germline assignment: CDR1 SGHNT and CDR2 YENEEA. CDR3 size: 13 residues. The V end was cut by 3 bases, the J end by 4 bases, with 7 bases between. Here the CDR3 reads CASSFAQYNEQFF. The DNA for the CDR3 is TGTGCCAGCAGCTTTGCCCAATACAATGAGCAGTTCTTC.

In the case of this clone: This sample also contains other DNA sequences that code for the same CDR3. The chain recombines TRBV6-5 with TRBJ2-1, with D hard to call. CDR3 size: 13 residues. V gave up 2 bases and J gave up 0 bases, with 2 bases separating them. Germline loops: CDR1 MNHEY, CDR2 SVGAGI. The chain's CDR3 is CASSYRSYNEQFF. The CDR3 DNA sequence: TGTGCCAGCAGTTACCGCTCCTACAATGAGCAGTTCTTC.

The gene calls are TRBV11-2 and TRBJ2-7; D not resolved. Trimming took 0 bases from V and 7 from J, leaving 16 bases between them. Looked up from germline, CDR1 is SGHAT and CDR2 is FQNNGV. The CDR3 consists of 15 residues. The CDR3 is CASSLEVVGLREQYF. Written as DNA, the CDR3 is TGTGCCAGCAGCTTAGAGGTCGTTGGTTTGAGGGAGCAGTACTTC.

The genes are TRBV5-4 and TRBJ2-4; no firm D call. V lost 3 bases and J 1 base, leaving 11 bases between the germline ends. Germline CDR1 reads SGHNT; CDR2 reads YYREEE (reference sequence). CDR3 length: 15 residues. For the CDR3, the DNA is TGTGCCAGCAGCTCTTCGGACGGCGCCAAAAACATTCAGTACTTC. It translates to CASSSSDGAKNIQYF.

V gene TRBV15 combines with J gene TRBJ2-1; 7 nucleotides match TRBD2. This CDR3 is 16 amino acids long. Germline V gives CDR1 LNHNV, CDR2 YYDKDF (reference sequence). V was clipped by 3 bases and J by 4 bases; unmatched bases: 9. The CDR3 DNA sequence: TGTGCCACCAGCAGCAAGCGGGATCCGGGGTACAATGAGCAGTTCTTC. Its protein is CATSSKRDPGYNEQFF.

CDR3 nucleotide sequence: TGCGCCAGCAGCCCCCGACTAGCGGGAGACACCGGGGAGCTGTTTTTT. It translates to CASSPRLAGDTGELFF. The V gene is TRBV4-1, the J gene TRBJ2-2; 12 bases fit TRBD2. Germline lookup yields CDR1 MGHRA and CDR2 YSYEKL. The junction had 3 bases not matched to a gene; V was cut back by 4 bases and J by 3 bases. The CDR3 length is 16 residues.

The chain is built from TRBV29-1 and TRBJ2-1; perhaps TRBD1 as D (6 bases). The V and J ends lost 5 bases and 1 base respectively, with 18 bases between them. This CDR3 comprises 16 residues. The germline gives CDR1 SQVTM, CDR2 ANQGSEA. This chain's CDR3 is CSVTFYEQGSYNEQFF. The CDR3 nucleotides read TGCAGCGTTACGTTCTATGAGCAGGGGTCCTACAATGAGCAGTTCTTC.

V gene TRBV19 combines with J gene TRBJ2-2; D is possibly TRBD2 (6 bases). This CDR3 spans 15 amino acids. From germline, CDR1 is LNHDA and CDR2 SQIVND (reference sequence). The V gene lost 5 bases and the J gene lost 1 base, with 11 bases spanning the gap. CDR3 in DNA: TGTGCCAGTAGTTCGGAGGGAAGGAACACCGGGGAGCTGTTTTTT. Translated, it gives CASSSEGRNTGELFF.